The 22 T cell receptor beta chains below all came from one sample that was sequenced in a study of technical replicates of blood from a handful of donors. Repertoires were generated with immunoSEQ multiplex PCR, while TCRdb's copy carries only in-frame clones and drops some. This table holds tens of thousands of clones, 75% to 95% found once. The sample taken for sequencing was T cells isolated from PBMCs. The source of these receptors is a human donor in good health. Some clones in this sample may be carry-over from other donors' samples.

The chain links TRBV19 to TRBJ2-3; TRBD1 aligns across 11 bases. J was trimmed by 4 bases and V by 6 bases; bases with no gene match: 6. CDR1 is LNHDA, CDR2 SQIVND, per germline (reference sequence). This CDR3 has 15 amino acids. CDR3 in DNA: TGTGCCAGTAGCAAAGTGGGACAGGGGGCAGATACGCAGTATTTT. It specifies CASSKVGQGADTQYF.

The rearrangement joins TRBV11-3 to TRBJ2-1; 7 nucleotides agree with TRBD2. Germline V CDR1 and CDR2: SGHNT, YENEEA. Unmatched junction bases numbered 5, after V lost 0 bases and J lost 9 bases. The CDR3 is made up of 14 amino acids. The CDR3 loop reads CASSLDRWGGEQFF. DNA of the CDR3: TGTGCCAGCAGCTTAGATCGTTGGGGGGGTGAGCAGTTCTTC.

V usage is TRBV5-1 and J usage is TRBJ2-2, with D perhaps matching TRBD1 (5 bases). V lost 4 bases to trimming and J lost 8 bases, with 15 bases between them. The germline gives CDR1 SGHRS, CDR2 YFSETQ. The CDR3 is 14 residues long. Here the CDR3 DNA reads TGCGCCAGCAGCACCAGGCAGGGATGGGGGGAGCTGTTTTTT. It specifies CASSTRQGWGELFF.

This CDR3 is CASSATGYSPLHF. The CDR3 DNA sequence: TGTGCCAGCAGTGCTACAGGGTATTCACCCCTCCACTTT. The chain carries TRBV6-4 and TRBJ1-6; possibly TRBD1 for D (6 bases). This CDR3 is 13 amino acids long. Germline CDR1 and CDR2: MRHNA and SNTAGT. Trimming stripped 4 bases from V and 8 bases from J, with 9 bases between.

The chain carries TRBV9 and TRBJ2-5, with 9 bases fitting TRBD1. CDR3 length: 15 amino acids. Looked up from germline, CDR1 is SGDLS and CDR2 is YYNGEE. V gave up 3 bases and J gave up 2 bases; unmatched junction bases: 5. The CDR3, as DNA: TGTGCCAGCAGCGCTCGACAGGGGGGTCAAGAGACCCAGTACTTC. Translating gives CASSARQGGQETQYF.

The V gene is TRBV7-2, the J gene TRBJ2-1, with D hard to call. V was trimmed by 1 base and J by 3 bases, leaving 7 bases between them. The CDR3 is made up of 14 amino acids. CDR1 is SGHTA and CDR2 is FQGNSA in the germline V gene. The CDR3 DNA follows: TGTGCCAGCAGCTTAGAAGTACTCTACAATGAGCAGTTCTTC. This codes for CASSLEVLYNEQFF.

DNA of the CDR3: TGTGCCAGCAGCGCAAAGGGACAGGGCTACGAGCAGTACTTC. It is translated as CASSAKGQGYEQYF. V and J are TRBV5-6 and TRBJ2-7; 9 bases match TRBD1. Losses at the gene ends were 4 bases for V and 3 bases for J; bases not matched to a gene: 5. The CDR3 consists of 14 residues. Germline assignment: CDR1 SGHDT and CDR2 YYEEEE.

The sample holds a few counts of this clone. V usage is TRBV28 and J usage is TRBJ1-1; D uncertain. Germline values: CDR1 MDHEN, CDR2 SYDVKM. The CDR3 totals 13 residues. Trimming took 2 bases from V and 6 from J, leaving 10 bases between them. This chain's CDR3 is CASSLRGVPEAFF. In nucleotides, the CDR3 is TGTGCCAGCAGTTTACGCGGGGTCCCTGAAGCTTTCTTT.

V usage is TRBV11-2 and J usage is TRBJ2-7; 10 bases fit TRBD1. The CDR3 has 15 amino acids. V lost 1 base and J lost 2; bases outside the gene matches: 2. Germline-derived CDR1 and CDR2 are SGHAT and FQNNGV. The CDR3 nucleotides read TGTGCCAGCAGCTTAGGGGGGACAGGGGCCTACGAGCAGTACTTC. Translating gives CASSLGGTGAYEQYF.

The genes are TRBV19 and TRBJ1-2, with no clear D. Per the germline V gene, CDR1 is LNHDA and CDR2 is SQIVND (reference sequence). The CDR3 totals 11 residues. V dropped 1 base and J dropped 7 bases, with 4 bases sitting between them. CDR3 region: CASSIGAGYTF. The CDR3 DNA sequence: TGTGCCAGTAGTATAGGGGCTGGCTACACCTTC.

The DNA of the CDR3 is TGTGCCAGCAGACTGGGACTAGATGGCTACGAGCAGTACTTC. It is translated as CASRLGLDGYEQYF. The chain has TRBV6-5 and TRBJ2-7; 8 bases map to TRBD2. The CDR3 is 14 residues long. Germline lookup yields CDR1 MNHEY and CDR2 SVGAGI. The J segment lost 3 bases and the V segment lost 6 bases, leaving 7 bases of the junction unmatched.

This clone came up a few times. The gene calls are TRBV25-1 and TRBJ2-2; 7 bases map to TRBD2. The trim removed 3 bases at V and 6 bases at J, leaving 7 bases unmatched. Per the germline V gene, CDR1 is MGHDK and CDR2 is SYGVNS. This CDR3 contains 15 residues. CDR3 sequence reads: CASSERERESGELFF. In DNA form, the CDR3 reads TGTGCCAGCAGTGAGCGGGAGCGGGAATCCGGGGAGCTGTTTTTT.

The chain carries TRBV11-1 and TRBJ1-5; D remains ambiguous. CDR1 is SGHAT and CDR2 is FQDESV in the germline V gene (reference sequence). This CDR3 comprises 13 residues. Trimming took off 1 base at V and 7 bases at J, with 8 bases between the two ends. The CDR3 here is CASSLEFGQPQHF. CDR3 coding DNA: TGTGCCAGCAGCTTAGAGTTCGGGCAGCCCCAGCATTTT.

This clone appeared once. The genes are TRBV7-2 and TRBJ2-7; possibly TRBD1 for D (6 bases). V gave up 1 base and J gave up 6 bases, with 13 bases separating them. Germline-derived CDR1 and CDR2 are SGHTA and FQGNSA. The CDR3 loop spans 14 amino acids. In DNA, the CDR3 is TGTGCCAGCAGCTTAGACAGGGAAGTCGGCGAGCAGTACTTC. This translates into CASSLDREVGEQYF.

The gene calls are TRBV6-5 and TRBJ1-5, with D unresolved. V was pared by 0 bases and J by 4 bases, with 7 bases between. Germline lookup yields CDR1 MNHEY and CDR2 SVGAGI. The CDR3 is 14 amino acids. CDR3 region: CASSYSAGNQPQHF. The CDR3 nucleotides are TGTGCCAGCAGTTACTCGGCAGGAAATCAGCCCCAGCATTTT.

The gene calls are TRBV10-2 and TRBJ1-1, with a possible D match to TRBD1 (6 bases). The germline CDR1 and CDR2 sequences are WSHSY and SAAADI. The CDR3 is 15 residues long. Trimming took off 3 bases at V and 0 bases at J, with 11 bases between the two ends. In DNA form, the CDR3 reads TGCGCCAGCAGTGAAATGGACAGCCTGAACACTGAAGCTTTCTTT. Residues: CASSEMDSLNTEAFF.

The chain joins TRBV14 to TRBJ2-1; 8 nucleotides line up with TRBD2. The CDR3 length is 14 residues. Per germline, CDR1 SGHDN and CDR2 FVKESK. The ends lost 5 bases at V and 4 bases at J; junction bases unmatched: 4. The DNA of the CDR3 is TGTGCCAGCAGCTACCTAGCGGGTTACAATGAGCAGTTCTTC. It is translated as CASSYLAGYNEQFF.

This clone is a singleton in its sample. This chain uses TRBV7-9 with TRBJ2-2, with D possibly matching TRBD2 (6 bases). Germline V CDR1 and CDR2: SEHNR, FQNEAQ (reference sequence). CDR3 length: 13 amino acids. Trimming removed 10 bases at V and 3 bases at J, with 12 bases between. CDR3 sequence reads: CATWGLHTGELFF. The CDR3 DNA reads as TGTGCCACCTGGGGACTTCACACCGGGGAGCTGTTTTTT.

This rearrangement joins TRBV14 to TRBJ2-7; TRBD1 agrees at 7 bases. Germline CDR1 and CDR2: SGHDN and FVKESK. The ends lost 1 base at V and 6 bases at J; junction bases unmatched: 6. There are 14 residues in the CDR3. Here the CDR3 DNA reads TGTGCCAGCAGCCAAGTAGGGACAGTAAGCGAGCAGTACTTC. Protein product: CASSQVGTVSEQYF.

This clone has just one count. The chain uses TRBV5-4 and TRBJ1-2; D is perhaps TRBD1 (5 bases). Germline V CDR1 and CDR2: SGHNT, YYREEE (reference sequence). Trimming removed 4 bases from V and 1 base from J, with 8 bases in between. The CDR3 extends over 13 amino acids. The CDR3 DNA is TGTGCCAGCAGCCCCAGGGTTAACTATGGCTACACCTTC. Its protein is CASSPRVNYGYTF.

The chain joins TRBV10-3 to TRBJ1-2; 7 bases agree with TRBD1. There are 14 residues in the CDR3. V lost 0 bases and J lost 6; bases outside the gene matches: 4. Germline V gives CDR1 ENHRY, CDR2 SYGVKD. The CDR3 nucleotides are TGTGCCATCAGTGAGTCAATGGGGACAGATGGCTACACCTTC. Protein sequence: CAISESMGTDGYTF.

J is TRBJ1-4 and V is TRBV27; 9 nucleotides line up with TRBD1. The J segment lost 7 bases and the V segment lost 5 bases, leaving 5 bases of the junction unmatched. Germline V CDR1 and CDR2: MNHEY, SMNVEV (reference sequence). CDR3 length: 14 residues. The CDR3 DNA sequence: TGTGCCAGCAGTCCCGGGACAGGGTTTGAAAAACTGTTTTTT. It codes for CASSPGTGFEKLFF. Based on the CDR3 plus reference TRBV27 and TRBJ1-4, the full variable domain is EAQVTQNPRYLITVTGKKLTVTCSQNMNHEYMSWYRQDPGLGLRQIYYSMNVEVTDKGDVPEGYKVSRKEKRNFPLILESPSPNQTSLYFCASSPGTGFEKLFFGSGTQLSVL.